A single sample gave rise to the 27 T cell receptor beta chains below, sequenced in a study. Cells sorted as Tregs were CD4+, CD25+ and CD127-/low. TCRdb re-called the 5' RACE reads with MiXCR, one entry per CDR3 protein. The data contain under 45,000 distinct CDR3 sequences, about 20% of them singletons. Specimen: Tregs sorted from blood. The receptors stem from a female donor with breast cancer.

The chain carries TRBV12-3 or TRBV12-4 and TRBJ2-2; 14 bases align to TRBD2. Trimming at V came to 8 bases and at J to 3 bases, leaving 8 bases not matched to a gene. The CDR3 consists of 17 residues. Here the CDR3 DNA reads TGTGCCAGCTACGCCCGGGGACTAGCGGGGGACACCGGGGAGCTGTTTTTT. Protein: CASYARGLAGDTGELFF.

Of note for this clonotype: A clone one base away is much larger, so this may be a read error. The chain joins TRBV28 to TRBJ1-2, with D unresolved. The CDR3 runs 15 residues. CDR1 and CDR2 (germline): MDHEN, SYDVKM. V lost 3 bases to trimming and J lost 10 bases, with 21 bases between them. CDR3 coding DNA: TGTGCCAGCAGTTTGGGTGGACTCACGTCTGGTGACTACACCTTC. This gives the protein CASSLGGLTSGDYTF.

The sample holds a few counts of this clonotype. A much larger clone lies one base from this, so it may be a read error. The chain uses TRBV5-1 and TRBJ2-2; the match to TRBD2 covers 13 bases. The germline CDR1 and CDR2 sequences are SGHRS and YFSETQ. There are 17 residues in the CDR3. The chain's CDR3 is CDSSQGLAGAITGELFF. CDR3 in DNA: TGCGACAGCAGCCAAGGACTAGCGGGAGCTATAACCGGGGAGCTGTTTTTT.

The chain has TRBV24-1 and TRBJ2-1; 11 nucleotides align to TRBD2. With V trimmed by 4 bases and J by 7 bases, 8 bases remained unmatched. The germline CDR1 and CDR2 sequences are KGHDR and SFDVKD. The CDR3 totals 16 residues. The DNA for the CDR3 is TGTGCCACCAGTGACCCACTAGCGGGAGTTCTAAATGAGCAGTTCTTC. It specifies CATSDPLAGVLNEQFF.

Points on this clonotype: Since a much larger clone is just one base distant, this may be a read error. This sequence joins TRBV3-1 and TRBJ2-7, with TRBD2 identical over 7 bases. The CDR3 has 15 residues. Losses at the gene ends were 3 bases for V and 4 bases for J; bases not matched to a gene: 9. CDR1 and CDR2 (germline): LGHDT, YNNKEL (reference sequence). CDR3 sequence: CASSQDGASGYEQYF. DNA of the CDR3: TGTGCCAGCAGCCAGGACGGGGCTAGCGGTTACGAGCAGTACTTC.

The chain is built from TRBV13 and TRBJ2-7; the match to TRBD2 covers 7 bases. CDR1 is PRHDT and CDR2 is FYEKMQ in the germline V gene (reference sequence). The trim removed 8 bases at V and 3 bases at J, leaving 10 bases unmatched. This CDR3 contains 14 residues. Here the CDR3 reads CASGLWGGRYEQYF. CDR3 bases: TGTGCCAGCGGCCTTTGGGGAGGGCGCTACGAGCAGTACTTC.

In its sample, this clonotype was seen a few times. The rearrangement uses TRBV5-1 and TRBJ1-1; 7 nucleotides match TRBD1. The CDR3 is 18 residues long. Germline trimming cut 0 bases from V and 5 bases from J; bases unmatched to any gene: 16. The germline CDR1 and CDR2 sequences are SGHRS and YFSETQ. CDR3 loop: CASSLEPGGWGSWTEAFF. CDR3 nucleotide sequence: TGCGCCAGCAGCTTGGAACCAGGGGGTTGGGGCTCGTGGACTGAAGCTTTCTTT.

This rearrangement joins TRBV5-1 to TRBJ1-6, with TRBD1 as a possible D gene (5 bases). Trimming stripped 0 bases from V and 7 bases from J, with 8 bases between. CDR1 SGHRS and CDR2 YFSETQ come from the germline V gene. This CDR3 has 14 residues. The DNA of the CDR3 is TGCGCCAGCAGCTTGGCCAGGGCGAATTCACCCCTCCACTTT. Protein product: CASSLARANSPLHF.

This clonotype occurred many times. V gene TRBV3-1 combines with J gene TRBJ2-1; tentatively, D is TRBD2 (6 bases). The germline V gene has CDR1 LGHDT and CDR2 YNNKEL (reference sequence). The CDR3 runs to 13 residues. Between the trimmed V and J ends, which lost 5 bases and 12 bases, there was a span of 17 bases. The CDR3 sequence is CASSSRLDRAQFF. For the CDR3, the DNA is TGTGCCAGCAGCTCCCGACTAGATCGAGCGCAGTTCTTC.

The genes are TRBV5-5 and TRBJ1-2, with TRBD1 as a possible D gene (5 bases). The CDR3 spans 14 residues. Per germline, CDR1 SGHKS and CDR2 YYEKEE (reference sequence). With 1 base removed from V and 6 bases from J, the gap between germline ends came to 13 bases. CDR3 region: CASSLSQGLHGYTF. The CDR3 DNA follows: TGTGCCAGCAGCTTGAGTCAGGGCCTCCATGGCTACACCTTC.

This clonotype was counted many times. The rearrangement links TRBV4-1 to TRBJ1-2, with D possibly matching TRBD1 (5 bases). The CDR3 is made up of 15 amino acids. V lost 6 bases, J lost 0 bases, and 14 bases lay in between. CDR1 is MGHRA and CDR2 is YSYEKL in the germline V gene. CDR3 amino acids: CASSGPGRTNYGYTF. In DNA form, the CDR3 reads TGCGCCAGCAGTGGACCGGGACGGACTAACTATGGCTACACCTTC.

This clonotype was picked up a small number of times. The chain links TRBV7-3 to TRBJ2-6; tentative D call: TRBD1 (6 bases). This CDR3 has 19 amino acids. V was trimmed by 5 bases and J by 2 bases, leaving 22 bases between them. Germline V CDR1 and CDR2: SGHTA, FQGTGA. DNA for the CDR3: TGTGCCAGCAGCGCGCGCGGAGCCTACAGGGAAACTGGGGCCAACGTCCTGACTTTC. Translated, it gives CASSARGAYRETGANVLTF. Full variable domain (remainder filled in from reference TRBV7-3 and TRBJ2-6): GAGVSQTPSNKVTEKGKYVELRCDPISGHTALYWYRQSLGQGPEFLIYFQGTGAADDSGLPNDRFFAVRPEGSVSTLKIQRTERGDSAVYLCASSARGAYRETGANVLTFGAGSRLTVL.

As to this clonotype: A junction boundary mismatches the germline segment, possibly from a read error. The chain uses TRBV20-1 and TRBJ2-3; 7 nucleotides line up with TRBD2. In germline, CDR1 is DFQATT, CDR2 SNEGSKA (reference sequence). The CDR3 loop spans 14 amino acids. CDR3 residues: CGAPKPGLTDTQYF. The CDR3 DNA is TGCGGTGCTCCAAAACCGGGACTAACAGATACGCAGTATTTT.

This clonotype was seen ten or more times. This chain links TRBV27 with TRBJ2-7, with 7 bases that match TRBD1. This CDR3 region has 14 residues. Trimming at V came to 5 bases and at J to 3 bases, leaving 7 bases not matched to a gene. Germline lookup yields CDR1 MNHEY and CDR2 SMNVEV (reference sequence). DNA of the CDR3: TGTGCCAGCAGTCACACAGGGGCCCGCTACGAGCAGTACTTC. This gives the protein CASSHTGARYEQYF.

The V gene is TRBV6-1, the J gene TRBJ2-5, with unresolved D. The CDR3 covers 14 residues. The germline CDR1 and CDR2 sequences are MNHNS and SASEGT. Deletions cut 7 bases from V and 9 bases from J, with 21 bases between. CDR3 sequence reads: CASTEGYGQRSQYF. The CDR3, as DNA: TGTGCCAGCACAGAAGGTTACGGGCAAAGGTCCCAGTACTTC.

This clonotype came up many times. The CDR3 bases are TGTGCCAGCAGCCCCACAGGGGTCGGGCGGACCCAGTACTTC. It yields the protein CASSPTGVGRTQYF. The J gene is TRBJ2-5, the V gene TRBV7-8; 7 bases map to TRBD1. This CDR3 region has 14 residues. CDR1 and CDR2 from the germline V gene are SGHVS and FQNEAQ. The V gene end was trimmed by 5 bases and the J gene end by 7 bases; junction bases not matched to a gene: 10.

This clonotype came up many times. The chain has TRBV3-1 and TRBJ2-1; perhaps D is TRBD1 or TRBD2 (5 bases each). This CDR3 is built from 15 residues. Germline lookup yields CDR1 LGHDT and CDR2 YNNKEL (reference sequence). V lost 1 base, J lost 5 bases, and 12 bases lay in between. Here the CDR3 DNA reads TGTGCCAGCAGCCAAGTTAGGGACGGTAACAATGAGCAGTTCTTC. It is translated as CASSQVRDGNNEQFF.

V is TRBV3-1 and J is TRBJ1-4; possible D gene TRBD1, 5 bases. Germline values: CDR1 LGHDT, CDR2 YNNKEL (reference sequence). V was pared by 3 bases and J by 5 bases, with 7 bases between. The CDR3 has 13 amino acids. The CDR3 region is CASSQGTNEKLFF. The CDR3 nucleotides are TGTGCCAGCAGCCAGGGGACCAATGAAAAACTGTTTTTT.

This clonotype has ten or more counts. The chain uses TRBV5-5 and TRBJ2-1, with 7 bases identical to TRBD2. The CDR3 has 16 amino acids. The V segment lost 3 bases and the J segment 0 bases; nucleotides outside the gene matches: 6. Germline V gene sequence: CDR1 SGHKS, CDR2 YYEKEE (reference sequence). The CDR3, as DNA: TGTGCCAGCAGCTCTCTAGCGGACAACTCCTACAATGAGCAGTTCTTC. This encodes CASSSLADNSYNEQFF.

This chain links TRBV20-1 with TRBJ2-7; perhaps TRBD1 as D (7 bases). V shed 0 bases and J shed 4 bases, with 28 bases lying between them. The CDR3 is 19 residues long. Germline V gives CDR1 DFQATT, CDR2 SNEGSKA (reference sequence). The CDR3, as DNA: TGCAGTGCTAGAGATCATCAGGGGGGAGGTGGTAGGAGCTTATACGAGCAGTACTTC. It translates to CSARDHQGGGGRSLYEQYF.

This clonotype was counted ten times or more. V gene TRBV29-1 combines with J gene TRBJ1-1, with 7 bases lining up with TRBD1. V trimming: 6 bases; J trimming: 6 bases; junction bases outside the gene matches: 4. CDR1 SQVTM and CDR2 ANQGSEA come from the germline V gene. The CDR3 totals 11 residues. The CDR3: CSVRQGAEAFF. The CDR3 DNA is TGCAGCGTACGACAGGGAGCTGAAGCTTTCTTT.

About this clonotype itself: It may be a read error: a sequence one base away is much more abundant. The J gene is TRBJ2-3, the V gene TRBV7-9, with D possibly being TRBD2 (5 bases). Trimming removed 5 bases at V and 1 base at J, with 13 bases between. The CDR3 spans 15 residues. Germline CDR1 reads SEHNR; CDR2 reads FQNEAQ (reference sequence). The CDR3 region has the DNA TGTGCCAGCAGCCTCTGGTTCGGGGGCACAGATACGCAGTATTTT. It yields the protein CASSLWFGGTDTQYF.

The J gene is TRBJ2-7, the V gene TRBV5-5; D is ambiguous. This CDR3 is built from 12 residues. The V and J ends lost 2 bases and 2 bases respectively, with 5 bases between them. Germline V gene lookup returns CDR1 SGHKS and CDR2 YYEKEE (reference sequence). This chain's CDR3 is CASSFVTYEQYF. Here the CDR3 DNA reads TGTGCCAGCAGCTTCGTAACCTACGAGCAGTACTTC.

Only a few counts were recorded for this clonotype. The junction shows a germline mismatch at one end, possibly a read error. The genes are TRBV5-1 and TRBJ1-1; D remains unclear. The CDR3 runs to 14 residues. The germline CDR1 and CDR2 sequences are SGHRS and YFSETQ. The CDR3 coding sequence is TGCACCAGCAGCCCCTCTCACACGAACACTGAAGCTTTCTTT. Translation: CTSSPSHTNTEAFF.

This chain uses TRBV27 with TRBJ1-1, with no clear D. The V and J ends lost 3 bases and 2 bases respectively, with 7 bases between them. Looked up from germline, CDR1 is MNHEY and CDR2 is SMNVEV (reference sequence). The CDR3 spans 13 residues. CDR3 coding DNA: TGTGCCAGCAGTTTCAAAGTTAACACTGAAGCTTTCTTT. Translated, it gives CASSFKVNTEAFF.

This chain links TRBV7-8 with TRBJ2-3; D is unresolved. The length of the CDR3 is 14 residues. The V end lost 5 bases, the J end lost 0 bases, and 9 bases lay between the germline ends. Germline CDR1 and CDR2: SGHVS and FQNEAQ. The CDR3 sequence is CASSGRLSTDTQYF. Written as DNA, the CDR3 is TGTGCCAGCAGCGGACGGCTTAGCACAGATACGCAGTATTTT.

The chain has TRBV5-1 and TRBJ1-1; D not resolved. The CDR3 length is 17 residues. Germline V gives CDR1 SGHRS, CDR2 YFSETQ. The ends were cut back, 1 base at V and 4 bases at J, with 20 bases in the middle. The CDR3 DNA reads as TGCGCCAGCAGCTTGACGCCTGGACCGGGGATGGGCACTGAAGCTTTCTTT. Translated: CASSLTPGPGMGTEAFF.